This entry lists 27 T cell receptor beta chains sequenced from one sample in a study of T cells after yellow fever vaccination. TCRdb reprocessed the 5' RACE reads with MiXCR, giving one entry per CDR3 protein. The profile shows nearly 550,000 distinct CDR3 sequences, about 19% of them singletons. Sequencing used PBMCs, obtained 15 days after the yellow fever booster vaccination. These receptors came from a man aged 25-45 years who received the YFV17D yellow fever vaccine.

This clonotype turned up a few times. The V gene is TRBV9, the J gene TRBJ2-1; either TRBD1 or TRBD2 may supply D (6 bases each). The germline CDR1 and CDR2 sequences are SGDLS and YYNGEE. The CDR3 is made up of 16 amino acids. Trimming removed 4 bases from V and 5 bases from J, with 19 bases in between. The CDR3 nucleotides read TGTGCCAGCAGCCCGGGGGCGGCGGGGTCGGACAATGAGCAGTTCTTC. Its translation: CASSPGAAGSDNEQFF.

V usage is TRBV11-2 and J usage is TRBJ2-7; 13 positions agree with TRBD2. Trimming removed 4 bases from V and 2 bases from J; junction bases left unmatched: 11. The CDR3 runs to 18 residues. Germline-derived CDR1 and CDR2 are SGHAT and FQNNGV. The CDR3 loop is CASSSYPGTSGNPYEQYF. Here the CDR3 DNA reads TGTGCCAGCAGCTCCTACCCCGGGACTAGCGGGAACCCCTACGAGCAGTACTTC.

The table lists this clonotype with a few counts. The chain employs TRBV14 and TRBJ2-7; D assignment may be TRBD1 or TRBD2 (7 bases each). Germline CDR1 is SGHDN and CDR2 is FVKESK. Trimming cost V 4 bases and J 3 bases, with 16 bases left between them. The CDR3 contains 15 residues. The CDR3 region is CASSRGGLADYEQYF. In DNA, the CDR3 is TGTGCCAGCAGCCGAGGGGGCCTAGCGGACTACGAGCAGTACTTC.

This clonotype has only a few counts. This chain joins TRBV7-2 and TRBJ2-3; the D is unclear. Deletions cut 5 bases from V and 1 base from J, with 10 bases between. Germline assignment: CDR1 SGHTA and CDR2 FQGNSA. CDR3 length: 14 residues. This chain's CDR3 is CASSPQTGTDTQYF. The CDR3 coding sequence is TGTGCCAGCAGCCCCCAGACGGGCACAGATACGCAGTATTTT.

In this sample, this clonotype turned up many times. The chain uses TRBV7-2 and TRBJ2-1; no firm D call. CDR1 is SGHTA and CDR2 is FQGNSA in the germline V gene. The CDR3 loop spans 13 amino acids. V lost 2 bases to trimming and J lost 10 bases, with 12 bases between them. Here the CDR3 reads CASSLLGPWEQFF. CDR3 bases: TGTGCCAGCAGCTTACTCGGCCCATGGGAGCAGTTCTTC.

Written as DNA, the CDR3 is TGTGCCAGCAGCCAAGTTGGCTTGGGAACCGGGGAGCTGTTTTTT. Translated: CASSQVGLGTGELFF. This rearrangement joins TRBV4-2 to TRBJ2-2; no firm D call. V was pared by 1 base and J by 5 bases, with 11 bases between. This CDR3 is built from 15 residues. Germline lookup yields CDR1 LGHNA and CDR2 YNFKEQ.

This sequence joins TRBV30 and TRBJ1-5, with D unresolved. The V gene lost 2 bases and the J gene lost 5 bases, with 19 bases spanning the gap. This CDR3 spans 16 amino acids. Germline V gene sequence: CDR1 GTSNPN, CDR2 SVGIG (reference sequence). In nucleotides, the CDR3 is TGTGCCTGGAGTTCCGGGTCGATTATCGGGGATCAGCCCCAGCATTTT. This gives the protein CAWSSGSIIGDQPQHF.

The chain recombines TRBV29-1 with TRBJ2-7; no reliable D call. V was shortened by 4 bases and J by 1 base, with 8 bases between the two germline ends. The CDR3 runs to 12 residues. CDR1 and CDR2 (germline): SQVTM, ANQGSEA. This CDR3 is CSVVVLSYEQYF. CDR3 nucleotides: TGCAGCGTTGTTGTCCTATCCTACGAGCAGTACTTC.

This chain links TRBV10-2 with TRBJ2-5; D ambiguous. This CDR3 contains 11 residues. CDR1 and CDR2 (germline): WSHSY, SAAADI. V lost 8 bases and J 5 bases, leaving 9 bases between the germline ends. CDR3 residues: CASGDSETQYF. The DNA for the CDR3 is TGCGCCAGCGGAGATAGCGAGACCCAGTACTTC.

This clonotype has a handful of counts. The V call is TRBV20-1, the J call TRBJ2-3, with 9 positions matching TRBD2. The germline gives CDR1 DFQATT, CDR2 SNEGSKA (reference sequence). This CDR3 is 13 amino acids long. CDR3 protein: CSVVREGTDTQYF. CDR3 bases: TGCAGCGTTGTGCGGGAGGGAACAGATACGCAGTATTTT.

The rearrangement links TRBV12-3 or TRBV12-4 to TRBJ2-7, with D maybe TRBD2 (6 bases). The CDR3 sequence is 14 residues long. V was pared by 1 base and J by 9 bases, with 16 bases between. The CDR3 DNA reads TGTGCCAGCAGTTTAGGGGACGTTGGCGGGACGCAGTACTTC. This sequence encodes CASSLGDVGGTQYF.

This clonotype was counted only a few times. This sequence joins TRBV6-1 and TRBJ2-1, with D perhaps TRBD1 (5 bases). CDR3 length: 13 residues. Trimming pared 5 bases from V and 7 bases from J, leaving 12 bases between. Looked up from germline, CDR1 is MNHNS and CDR2 is SASEGT. The DNA of the CDR3 is TGTGCCAGCAGTCGGCAGGGTGAAAATGAGCAGTTCTTC. Translating gives CASSRQGENEQFF.

There are a few counts of this clonotype. V usage is TRBV5-1 and J usage is TRBJ1-1; no clear D gene. Germline V lookup: CDR1 SGHRS, CDR2 YFSETQ. The CDR3 length is 18 residues. Trimming stripped 3 bases from V and 5 bases from J, with 26 bases between. CDR3 sequence reads: CASSSPATARDRNTEAFF. The CDR3 region has the DNA TGCGCCAGCAGCTCCCCCGCCACGGCCCGGGATAGGAATACTGAAGCTTTCTTT.

This rearrangement joins TRBV7-9 to TRBJ2-5; D might be TRBD2 (6 bases). Trimming removed 3 bases at V and 5 bases at J, with 10 bases between. The V gene's germline CDR1 is SEHNR and CDR2 FQNEAQ (reference sequence). CDR3 length: 13 amino acids. This chain's CDR3 is CASSFQAGETQYF. The CDR3 DNA follows: TGTGCCAGCAGCTTTCAGGCGGGGGAGACCCAGTACTTC.

Only a few counts were recorded for this clonotype. The V and J genes are TRBV20-1 and TRBJ2-1; the match to TRBD2 covers 8 bases. V was pared by 5 bases and J by 9 bases, with 6 bases of the junction left unmatched. The germline gives CDR1 DFQATT, CDR2 SNEGSKA (reference sequence). The length of the CDR3 is 12 residues. This CDR3 is CSALPSGFEQFF. Written as DNA, the CDR3 is TGCAGTGCTCTTCCTAGCGGGTTTGAGCAGTTCTTC.

Worth noting for this clonotype: The junction departs from germline at one end; a sequencing error may be responsible. The rearrangement joins TRBV3-1 to TRBJ2-1; TRBD2 agrees at 7 bases. This CDR3 spans 15 amino acids. Germline V gene lookup returns CDR1 LGHDT and CDR2 YNNKEL (reference sequence). This CDR3 is CATSQDPTSDNEQFF. CDR3 DNA: TGTGCCACCAGCCAAGATCCCACTAGCGACAATGAGCAGTTCTTC.

Only a few counts were recorded for this clonotype. V and J are TRBV12-3 or TRBV12-4 and TRBJ1-1; weak D call: TRBD1 (6 bases). CDR3 length equals 15 residues. V lost 6 bases and J 1 base, leaving 15 bases between the germline ends. The CDR3 DNA sequence: TGTGCCAGCAGCGAAACCGGGACATGGAACACTGAAGCTTTCTTT. Its protein product is CASSETGTWNTEAFF.

The chain couples TRBV12-3 or TRBV12-4 to TRBJ1-2, with D hard to call. V was clipped by 6 bases and J by 4 bases, with 18 bases between them. The CDR3 runs 15 residues. The CDR3 protein is CASSQRRDGTYGYTF. CDR3 nucleotide sequence: TGTGCCAGCAGCCAAAGACGGGATGGTACCTATGGCTACACCTTC.

This clonotype was seen a handful of times. The V gene is TRBV10-3, the J gene TRBJ2-2, with D uncertain. This CDR3 has 13 amino acids. Trimming took 4 bases from V and 5 from J, leaving 8 bases between them. Germline assignment: CDR1 ENHRY and CDR2 SYGVKD. This CDR3 is CAISVDWTGELFF. CDR3 DNA sequence: TGTGCCATCAGTGTAGACTGGACCGGGGAGCTGTTTTTT.

J is TRBJ2-5 and V is TRBV5-6, with no clear D. The V end lost 1 base, the J end lost 4 bases, and 14 bases lay between the germline ends. This CDR3 has 15 amino acids. Germline CDR1 reads SGHDT; CDR2 reads YYEEEE. DNA for the CDR3: TGTGCCAGCAGCTTGATCAGTCGAGTTGGAGAGACCCAGTACTTC. Its protein product is CASSLISRVGETQYF.

This clonotype has more than one count but fewer than ten. As DNA, the CDR3 is TGTGCCAGCAGCTTGGTGGGGGCTTTGAACAATGAGCAGTTCTTC. This sequence encodes CASSLVGALNNEQFF. This rearrangement joins TRBV5-6 to TRBJ2-1, with TRBD1 as a possible D gene (6 bases). Germline V CDR1 and CDR2: SGHDT, YYEEEE. Between the trimmed V and J ends, which lost 0 bases and 5 bases, there was a span of 12 bases. This CDR3 comprises 15 residues.

The rearrangement links TRBV15 to TRBJ2-7; TRBD2 is a possible D gene (7 bases). Germline V CDR1 and CDR2: LNHNV, YYDKDF (reference sequence). V lost 3 bases to trimming and J lost 9 bases, with 15 bases between them. The CDR3 loop spans 13 amino acids. CDR3 loop: CATSRNSGGLQYF. CDR3 in DNA: TGTGCCACCAGCAGGAACTCCGGGGGGCTGCAGTACTTC.

The chain couples TRBV20-1 to TRBJ1-2; the D gene is possibly TRBD1 (5 bases). This CDR3 comprises 14 residues. In germline, CDR1 is DFQATT, CDR2 SNEGSKA (reference sequence). V dropped 5 bases and J dropped 3 bases, with 16 bases sitting between them. The CDR3 loop is CSADPRVEDYGYTF. CDR3 DNA: TGCAGTGCTGACCCCAGGGTCGAGGACTATGGCTACACCTTC.

This clonotype was observed at least ten times. The rearrangement links TRBV4-3 to TRBJ2-3; 8 nucleotides agree with TRBD1. V was clipped by 3 bases and J by 4 bases; unmatched bases: 6. Germline CDR1 LGHNA, CDR2 YSLEER. The CDR3 totals 15 residues. Here the CDR3 reads CASSQDRVLADTQYF. The CDR3 coding sequence is TGCGCCAGCAGCCAGGACAGGGTATTAGCAGATACGCAGTATTTT.

J is TRBJ2-1 and V is TRBV5-1; TRBD2 matches 11 bases. Germline loops: CDR1 SGHRS, CDR2 YFSETQ. The V and J ends lost 3 bases and 0 bases, in that order; junction bases with no gene match: 5. The CDR3 is 17 residues long. CDR3 DNA: TGCGCCAGCAGCTCAGGGACTAGCGGACGCTCCTACAATGAGCAGTTCTTC. Translating gives CASSSGTSGRSYNEQFF. The full variable domain, completed using reference TRBV5-1 and TRBJ2-1, is KAGVTQTPRYLIKTRGQQVTLSCSPISGHRSVSWYQQTPGQGLQFLFEYFSETQRNKGNFPGRFSGRQFSNSRSEMNVSTLELGDSALYLCASSSGTSGRSYNEQFFGPGTRLTVL.

This clonotype has a count of ten or more. V usage is TRBV5-1 and J usage is TRBJ2-5; D is possibly TRBD2 (6 bases). This CDR3 is 14 amino acids long. Germline V gene sequence: CDR1 SGHRS, CDR2 YFSETQ. V lost 5 bases and J lost 1, with 12 bases in between. CDR3 bases: TGCGCCAGCAGTGGGGGACTGACCCAAGAGACCCAGTACTTC. Protein sequence: CASSGGLTQETQYF.

The gene calls are TRBV12-3 or TRBV12-4 and TRBJ2-7; D not resolved. Trimming removed 8 bases from V and 0 bases from J, with 14 bases in between. The length of the CDR3 is 14 residues. The CDR3 protein is CASSPGPSSYEQYF. In DNA form, the CDR3 reads TGTGCCAGCTCGCCAGGTCCCAGCTCCTACGAGCAGTACTTC.